The entry below gives a single T cell receptor (beta chain) sequence along with its context. The junction departs from the called germline gene at one end, perhaps through a read error. Profiled with immunoSEQ multiplex PCR; TCRdb holds only in-frame clones, not every one. Among 98,000 or so clones, approximately 90% were seen once, and the ten largest hold around 15%. Per the germline V gene, CDR1 is DFQATT and CDR2 is SNEGSKA (reference sequence). This CDR3 comprises 11 residues. This record comes from a study of control samples from healthy donors and cancer patients. The receptor was isolated from a woman aged 70-85 years in good health. Sequencing was done on a sample of blood. The chain has TRBV20-1 and TRBJ2-7, with 8 positions matching TRBD1. CDR3 amino acids: CSANQQGELYF. In DNA, the CDR3 is TGCAGTGCTAACCAACAGGGGGAGCTGTACTTC.